One and the same sample provided the 25 T cell receptor beta chains below, sequenced in a study of CD8+ T cells in alopecia areata (dated by TCRdb to about 2018). The library was generated by the immunoSEQ multiplex PCR assay. For TCR sequencing, RNA was extracted from every sample and reverse transcribed into cDNA to serve as template. Drawn from immuneACCESS, this table holds only the in-frame rearrangements with V and J called that TCRdb kept. Clones are partly lost; checked studies trace under half to an unresolved V gene and leave the rest unexplained. The sample has about 200,000 clones on record, nearly 60% of them singletons. The biggest ten clones account for under 7% of the sample. In light of the paper, this sample's time point label describes: about 25 weeks on oral tofacitinib. The treatment or condition label corresponds to: oral pan-JAK inhibitor, 5-10 mg twice daily. The sequencing here drew on CD4+ T cells sorted from blood, taken at week 24, from a patient treated with tofacitinib. The receptors derive from a human donor with alopecia areata.

This clone has a single count. The chain carries TRBV13 and TRBJ2-7, with 9 bases that match TRBD1. CDR3 length: 15 residues. The V and J ends lost 3 bases and 6 bases, in that order; junction bases with no gene match: 9. Per the germline V gene, CDR1 is PRHDT and CDR2 is FYEKMQ (reference sequence). CDR3 sequence reads: CASSFSGTGNREQYF. The CDR3 nucleotides read TGTGCCAGCAGCTTTAGTGGGACAGGGAATCGCGAGCAGTACTTC.

The chain joins TRBV7-8 to TRBJ2-7; D remains unclear. V was cut by 0 bases and J by 6 bases, with 9 bases left in between. The CDR3 is made up of 13 amino acids. Germline values: CDR1 SGHVS, CDR2 FQNEAQ. CDR3 sequence (DNA): TGTGCCAGCAGCTTAGCGGTTAGGTCCGAGCAGTACTTC. Its protein is CASSLAVRSEQYF. Together with reference TRBV7-8 and TRBJ2-7, the CDR3 gives the full variable domain: GAGVSQSPRYKVAKRGQDVALRCDPISGHVSLFWYQQALGQGPEFLTYFQNEAQLDKSGLPSDRFFAERPEGSVSTLKIQRTQQEDSAVYLCASSLAVRSEQYFGPGTRLTVT.

This clone was seen a few times. Other nucleotide sequences in the sample specify the same CDR3. The J gene is TRBJ1-5, the V gene TRBV30; D call uncertain. Germline loops: CDR1 GTSNPN, CDR2 SVGIG (reference sequence). The germline V and J ends were trimmed by 0 bases and 7 bases, with 10 bases remaining between them. This CDR3 comprises 13 residues. CDR3 nucleotides: TGTGCCTGGAGTGTAGGAGGGAGCCAGCCCCAGCATTTT. This gives the protein CAWSVGGSQPQHF.

V is TRBV28 and J is TRBJ2-1; 7 nucleotides match TRBD2. In germline, CDR1 is MDHEN, CDR2 SYDVKM. Germline trimming cut 5 bases from V and 2 bases from J; bases unmatched to any gene: 12. The CDR3 extends over 17 amino acids. In nucleotides, the CDR3 is TGTGCCAGCAGTGACCGACCTTTCGGGAGGACCTACAATGAGCAGTTCTTC. It codes for CASSDRPFGRTYNEQFF.

The chain employs TRBV4-1 and TRBJ2-5; 10 bases fit TRBD1. The CDR3 is 13 residues long. In germline, CDR1 is MGHRA, CDR2 YSYEKL. Trimming removed 7 bases from V and 3 bases from J; junction bases left unmatched: 2. The CDR3 protein is CASTGQGEETQYF. In DNA, the CDR3 is TGCGCCAGCACCGGACAGGGGGAAGAGACCCAGTACTTC.

The sample holds many counts of this clone. The chain carries TRBV5-4 and TRBJ2-2; 11 bases line up with TRBD2. The CDR3 is made up of 16 amino acids. The trim removed 2 bases at V and 7 bases at J, leaving 7 bases unmatched. CDR1 SGHNT and CDR2 YYREEE come from the germline V gene (reference sequence). The CDR3 DNA reads TGTGCCAGCAGCTTCGATAGCGGGGGGGCTGGCGGGGAGCTGTTTTTT. Translated, it gives CASSFDSGGAGGELFF.

J is TRBJ2-2 and V is TRBV4-2, with TRBD2 matching over 8 bases. CDR3 length: 15 residues. Germline CDR1 is LGHNA and CDR2 is YNFKEQ. The V segment lost 0 bases and the J segment 15 bases; nucleotides outside the gene matches: 12. This chain's CDR3 is CASSQDLETSAGVFF. The CDR3 region has the DNA TGTGCCAGCAGCCAAGATCTTGAGACTAGCGCGGGGGTGTTTTTT.

The chain uses TRBV5-1 and TRBJ2-5, with a tentative D call TRBD1 (5 bases). The V and J ends lost 0 bases and 5 bases respectively, with 11 bases between them. The CDR3 sequence is 14 residues long. Germline loops: CDR1 SGHRS, CDR2 YFSETQ. The CDR3 sequence is CASSLVGPGETQYF. The CDR3 region has the DNA TGCGCCAGCAGCTTGGTGGGGCCAGGGGAGACCCAGTACTTC.

This clone was observed a few times. This chain connects TRBV4-3 to TRBJ2-5; 8 positions agree with TRBD2. V shed 2 bases and J 5 bases; nucleotides not matched to a gene: 7. The CDR3 spans 15 residues. CDR1 and CDR2 (germline): LGHNA, YSLEER. Here the CDR3 reads CASSQTGTRVETQYF. In DNA form, the CDR3 reads TGCGCCAGCAGCCAAACGGGGACTAGAGTGGAGACCCAGTACTTC.

The chain is built from TRBV10-3 and TRBJ2-7; D remains unclear. The CDR3 spans 15 residues. Germline V gene sequence: CDR1 ENHRY, CDR2 SYGVKD. V lost 7 bases and J lost 0, with 16 bases in between. Here the CDR3 reads CAIKNTEQSSYEQYF. The CDR3, as DNA: TGTGCCATCAAGAACACGGAGCAGAGCTCCTACGAGCAGTACTTC.

The chain joins TRBV7-2 to TRBJ1-1; 8 bases agree with TRBD1. Germline V gene sequence: CDR1 SGHTA, CDR2 FQGNSA. V shed 6 bases and J 4 bases; nucleotides not matched to a gene: 7. This CDR3 spans 14 amino acids. CDR3 region: CASSHPRGRTEAFF. DNA for the CDR3: TGTGCCAGCAGTCATCCCAGGGGGCGCACTGAAGCTTTCTTT.

This rearrangement joins TRBV11-2 to TRBJ1-3; D remains unclear. The CDR3 length is 14 residues. Germline V lookup: CDR1 SGHAT, CDR2 FQNNGV. V gave up 2 bases and J gave up 4 bases, with 9 bases separating them. The CDR3 DNA is TGTGCCAGCAGCTTAAACCGCTACGGAAACACCATATATTTT. This codes for CASSLNRYGNTIYF.

V and J are TRBV5-4 and TRBJ2-1, with 15 bases matching TRBD2. Germline-derived CDR1 and CDR2 are SGHNT and YYREEE (reference sequence). This CDR3 is 19 amino acids long. With V trimmed by 4 bases and J by 2 bases, 10 bases remained unmatched. The CDR3 sequence: CASSLRTSGGAGTYNEQFF. As DNA, the CDR3 is TGTGCCAGCAGCCTACGGACTAGCGGGGGGGCCGGAACCTACAATGAGCAGTTCTTC.

The V and J genes are TRBV4-2 and TRBJ2-5; no clear D gene. The germline CDR1 and CDR2 sequences are LGHNA and YNFKEQ. This CDR3 spans 13 amino acids. Deletions cut 4 bases from V and 5 bases from J, with 11 bases between. The CDR3 DNA reads as TGTGCCAGCAGCCGGGATTTGACGGAGACCCAGTACTTC. This encodes CASSRDLTETQYF.

V and J are TRBV9 and TRBJ2-7, with 9 bases fitting TRBD1. The CDR3 is 16 residues long. With 2 bases clipped from V and 6 bases from J, the junction kept 12 bases outside the gene matches. Germline CDR1 is SGDLS and CDR2 is YYNGEE. CDR3 in amino acids: CASSVATGTGLSEQYF. CDR3 coding DNA: TGTGCCAGCAGCGTGGCGACCGGGACAGGGTTGTCCGAGCAGTACTTC.

This sequence joins TRBV7-2 and TRBJ2-7; the match to TRBD1 covers 7 bases. Germline trimming cut 0 bases from V and 2 bases from J; bases unmatched to any gene: 7. The CDR3 spans 16 residues. CDR1 is SGHTA, CDR2 FQGNSA, per germline. CDR3 protein: CASSLAGGQAPYEQYF. Here the CDR3 DNA reads TGTGCCAGCAGCTTAGCGGGCGGACAGGCGCCCTACGAGCAGTACTTC.

As to this clone: The junction departs from germline at one end; a sequencing error may be responsible. The rearrangement joins TRBV18 to TRBJ2-4; possibly TRBD1 for D (7 bases). The CDR3 length is 10 residues. The germline V gene encodes CDR1 KGHSH and CDR2 LQKENI. The CDR3 sequence is CASSAGQMNF. The CDR3 region has the DNA TGTGCCAGCTCAGCGGGACAGATGAACTTC.

The chain has TRBV25-1 and TRBJ2-7, with D maybe TRBD1 (6 bases). Per germline, CDR1 MGHDK and CDR2 SYGVNS. The CDR3 extends over 14 amino acids. Deletions cut 6 bases from V and 6 bases from J, with 18 bases between. This chain's CDR3 is CASRHRARSPEQYF. In nucleotides, the CDR3 is TGTGCCAGCAGACACAGGGCCCGCTCGCCCGAGCAGTACTTC.

This clone showed up just a few times. The chain joins TRBV28 to TRBJ2-7; unclear D gene. Trimming took 3 bases from V and 2 from J, leaving 8 bases between them. The CDR3 totals 13 residues. Germline V gene lookup returns CDR1 MDHEN and CDR2 SYDVKM. CDR3 sequence reads: CASSFAVPYEQYF. CDR3 nucleotide sequence: TGTGCCAGCAGTTTTGCCGTCCCCTACGAGCAGTACTTC. The variable domain in full, with the rest retrieved from reference TRBV28 and TRBJ2-7, is DVKVTQSSRYLVKRTGEKVFLECVQDMDHENMFWYRQDPGLGLRLIYFSYDVKMKEKGDIPEGYSVSREKKERFSLILESASTNQTSMYLCASSFAVPYEQYFGPGTRLTVT.

This clone was found a few times. The CDR3: CASSIGASYEQYF. The CDR3 DNA reads TGTGCCAGCAGCATCGGGGCCTCCTACGAGCAGTACTTC. The chain carries TRBV7-9 and TRBJ2-7, with D perhaps TRBD1 or TRBD2 (5 bases each). CDR1 is SEHNR and CDR2 is FQNEAQ in the germline V gene (reference sequence). V lost 5 bases, J lost 0 bases, and 8 bases lay in between. The CDR3 has 13 residues.

The chain recombines TRBV11-1 with TRBJ2-2; the D gene is possibly TRBD2 (6 bases). V gave up 10 bases and J gave up 6 bases, with 15 bases separating them. Germline V gene data show CDR1 as SGHAT and CDR2 as FQDESV (reference sequence). The CDR3 runs to 13 residues. CDR3: CATGGQGAGELFF. DNA for the CDR3: TGTGCCACCGGAGGGCAGGGCGCCGGGGAGCTGTTTTTT.

The chain carries TRBV5-4 and TRBJ2-1; D call uncertain. V was trimmed by 0 bases and J by 6 bases, leaving 10 bases between them. Germline V gene sequence: CDR1 SGHNT, CDR2 YYREEE (reference sequence). This CDR3 contains 14 residues. The CDR3 loop is CASSLGGFINEQFF. CDR3 coding DNA: TGTGCCAGCAGCTTGGGCGGTTTTATCAATGAGCAGTTCTTC.

The chain carries TRBV6-6 and TRBJ1-2; TRBD1 is a possible D gene (5 bases). The V gene lost 5 bases and the J gene lost 3 bases, with 13 bases spanning the gap. Germline V gene data show CDR1 as MNHNY and CDR2 as SVGAGI (reference sequence). The CDR3 spans 14 residues. CDR3 region: CASSRGAPDYGYTF. CDR3 DNA sequence: TGTGCCAGCAGTCGAGGGGCACCGGACTATGGCTACACCTTC.

V and J are TRBV11-2 and TRBJ2-3; 7 nucleotides match TRBD2. This CDR3 has 16 amino acids. The V gene's germline CDR1 is SGHAT and CDR2 FQNNGV. V lost 5 bases and J lost 0; bases outside the gene matches: 8. DNA for the CDR3: TGTGCCAGCAGCCGGGGGGACTGGCCTAGCACAGATACGCAGTATTTT. Translation gives CASSRGDWPSTDTQYF.

The chain combines TRBV7-8 with TRBJ2-1, with 12 nucleotides matching TRBD2. Per germline, CDR1 SGHVS and CDR2 FQNEAQ. CDR3 length: 15 residues. The trim removed 4 bases at V and 9 bases at J, leaving 7 bases unmatched. This chain's CDR3 is CASSSLAGGYGEQFF. The CDR3 nucleotides are TGTGCCAGCAGCTCTCTAGCGGGGGGGTACGGTGAGCAGTTCTTC.